This record covers a single TCR beta chain. Repertoires were generated with immunoSEQ multiplex PCR, while TCRdb's copy carries only in-frame clones and drops some. The sample shows tens of thousands of clones, 89% of them seen only once. This sample is drawn from a study of T cell changes during pregnancy in multiple sclerosis. CDR1 and CDR2 from the germline V gene are GTSNPN and SVGIG (reference sequence). V was pared by 0 bases and J by 11 bases, with 10 bases between. The CDR3 spans 11 residues. V and J are TRBV30 and TRBJ1-1; D is unclear. The sequencing here drew on CD4+ T cells from peripheral blood mononuclear cells, taken in the second trimester of pregnancy. The clonotype comes from a female donor with multiple sclerosis, enrolled in a pregnancy study. The CDR3 DNA reads TGTGCCTGGAGTGTACGCCCGGGGGCTTTCTTT. This codes for CAWSVRPGAFF.